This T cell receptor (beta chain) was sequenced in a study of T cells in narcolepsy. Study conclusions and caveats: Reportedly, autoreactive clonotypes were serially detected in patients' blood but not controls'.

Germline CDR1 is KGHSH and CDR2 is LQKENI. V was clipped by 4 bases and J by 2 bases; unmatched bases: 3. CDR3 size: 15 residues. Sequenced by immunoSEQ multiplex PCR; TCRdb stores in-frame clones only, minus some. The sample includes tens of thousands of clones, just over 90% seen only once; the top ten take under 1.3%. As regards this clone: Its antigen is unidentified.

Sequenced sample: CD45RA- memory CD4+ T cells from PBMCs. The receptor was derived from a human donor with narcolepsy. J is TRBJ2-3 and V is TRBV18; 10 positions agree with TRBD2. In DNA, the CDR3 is TGTGCCAGCTCACTCAGCGGGAGGGACACAGATACGCAGTATTTT. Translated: CASSLSGRDTDTQYF.